The rows below give T cell receptor beta chains drawn from one sample of a study of CD8 T cells in ankylosing spondylitis. TCRdb processed the 5' RACE reads anew with MiXCR; each CDR3 protein has one entry. This sample has tens of thousands of distinct CDR3 sequences, with around 8.5% found just once. The sample comprised blood, either unsorted or a sorted T cell fraction (not recorded which). Every receptor here comes from a male donor with ankylosing spondylitis. Each CDR3 is given with its conserved first and last residue. A D gene is named only where the DNA matches it firmly. Clone size is given for some rows only: seen once, a few or many times, or a class if the clone is expanded.

TRBV14	many	TRBJ2-1	-	TGTGCCAGCAGCCTAGCGGCGAGGAATGAGCAGTTCTTC	CASSLAARNEQFF
TRBV10-2	many	TRBJ2-7	TRBD2	TGCGCCAGCAGAGACGAGGTGATTGCGGGAGGGCCTCACGAGCAGTACTTC	CASRDEVIAGGPHEQYF
TRBV12-3/TRBV12-4	many	TRBJ1-1	-	TGTGCCAGCAGAAAGACCGGGGGGATGAACACTGAAGCTTTCTTT	CASRKTGGMNTEAFF
TRBV21-1	many	TRBJ1-5	-	TGTGCCAGCAGCAAATGGCGGGGTTATCAGCCCCAGCATTTT	CASSKWRGYQPQHF
TRBV10-1	many	TRBJ2-5	-	TGCGCCAGCAGTGACAGGGGGGTAGAGACCCAGTACTTC	CASSDRGVETQYF
TRBV7-9	many	TRBJ2-3	TRBD2	TGTGCCAGCAGCTCAATTAGCGGGAGTGGCGCAGATACGCAGTATTTT	CASSSISGSGADTQYF
TRBV4-1	many	TRBJ1-5	-	TGCGCCAGCAGCCAAGTACGGGGAGGAAATGGCAATCAGCCCCAGCATTTT	CASSQVRGGNGNQPQHF
TRBV12-3/TRBV12-4	-	TRBJ1-3	-	TGTGCCAGCAGCCCCACCAGACCGAAATTCCTTTCTGGAAACACCATATATTTT	CASSPTRPKFLSGNTIYF
TRBV12-5	few	TRBJ1-1	-	TGTGCTAGTGGATCGGACAGGAACACTGAAGCTTTCTTT	CASGSDRNTEAFF
TRBV11-2	many	TRBJ2-3	TRBD2	TGTGCCAGCAGCTTAGGAGCGGGAGTAGCAGATACGCAGTATTTT	CASSLGAGVADTQYF
TRBV5-1	many	TRBJ1-1	TRBD1	TGCGCCAGCAGCCCCCGGGACAGGGGGCGCGGCACTGAAGCTTTCTTT	CASSPRDRGRGTEAFF
TRBV9	few	TRBJ1-1	TRBD1	TGTGCCAGCAGCGCTACCGCCGGGACAGTGAACACTGAAGCTTTCTTT	CASSATAGTVNTEAFF
TRBV7-2	-	TRBJ2-4	-	TGTGCCAGCAGCTTAGCTCCCATGGACGCGCTGGGGGGTAAAAACATTCAGTACTTC	CASSLAPMDALGGKNIQYF
TRBV20-1	many	TRBJ1-1	TRBD1	TGCAGTGCTAGAGATCTAAGGGGGACAGGGGAGAGTACTGAAGCTTTCTTT	CSARDLRGTGESTEAFF
TRBV29-1	many	TRBJ1-2	-	TGCAGCCTCAGCGGTCAGGGTGGCTATGGCTACACCTTC	CSLSGQGGYGYTF
TRBV6-5	few	TRBJ2-1	-	TGTGCCAGCAGTTACTCGAGGCTACCATTCGGTGAGCAGTTCTTC	CASSYSRLPFGEQFF
TRBV20-1	few	TRBJ2-3	-	TGCAGTGCTAGAGATGGAATGGGCACAGATACGCAGTATTTT	CSARDGMGTDTQYF
TRBV4-1	many	TRBJ2-1	-	TGCGCCAGCAGCCTCCGCCCTCTAGTGGGAATCTCCTACAATGAGCAGTTCTTC	CASSLRPLVGISYNEQFF
TRBV7-9	few	TRBJ1-5	-	TGTGCCAGCAGCCGGGCCGGGGCTGAGCCCCAGCATTTT	CASSRAGAEPQHF
TRBV5-1	many	TRBJ2-5	TRBD1	TGCGCCAGCAGCTTCGACAGGGGGGATTCGGAGACCCAGTACTTC	CASSFDRGDSETQYF
TRBV5-1	many	TRBJ2-7	TRBD2	TGCGCCAGCAGCTCTAGCGGGAGGACGGGATACGAGCAGTACTTC	CASSSSGRTGYEQYF
TRBV11-2	-	TRBJ1-3	-	TGTGCCAGCAGCTTAAGTTCTAGAATTGGAAACACCATATATTTT	CASSLSSRIGNTIYF
TRBV10-2	few	TRBJ1-1	TRBD1	TGCGCCAGTCGGGACAGGGGAAGCACTGAAGCTTTCTTT	CASRDRGSTEAFF
TRBV6-2/TRBV6-3	-	TRBJ2-3	TRBD2	TGTGCCAGCAGTCCTGGACTAGCGGGAGTGATTAGCACAGATACGCAGTATTTT	CASSPGLAGVISTDTQYF
TRBV5-1	few	TRBJ2-1	-	TGCGCCAGCAGCGGGGGAGGAGATAGACCTCAACGATCCTACAATGAGCAGTTCTTC	CASSGGGDRPQRSYNEQFF
TRBV12-3/TRBV12-4	many	TRBJ2-7	TRBD2	TGTGCCAGCAGTTTTACGTGGGAGGGCTTGGGGGAGCAGTACTTC	CASSFTWEGLGEQYF
TRBV2	-	TRBJ2-1	-	TGTGCCAGCAGTGAAGCCCGGATGGGACTGCCCTACAATGAGCAGTTCTTC	CASSEARMGLPYNEQFF
TRBV15	-	TRBJ2-5	TRBD1	TGTGCCACCAGCACCCGGGACAGGCAGGAGACCCAGTACTTC	CATSTRDRQETQYF
TRBV25-1	few	TRBJ1-2	-	TGTGCCAGCAGCGAACTTACAGAGAACTATGGCTACACCTTC	CASSELTENYGYTF
TRBV21-1	-	TRBJ2-1	-	TGTGCCAGCAGCGGACCGTTCGGGGCCTGCTACAATGAGCAGTTCTTC	CASSGPFGACYNEQFF
TRBV27	-	TRBJ1-5	-	TGTGCCAGCAGTTTAATAGGGAGCAATCAGCCCCAGCATTTT	CASSLIGSNQPQHF
TRBV7-9	many	TRBJ2-1	TRBD2	TGTGCCAGCAGGAACCTAGCGGGACGCTCCTACAATGAGCAGTTCTTC	CASRNLAGRSYNEQFF
TRBV10-2	many	TRBJ2-1	-	TGCGCCAGCAGTGACCTAGATGAGCAGTTCTTC	CASSDLDEQFF
TRBV19	-	TRBJ1-4	TRBD1	TGTGCCAGTTCTCCGGGACAGACCTTAACAACTAATGAAAAACTGTTTTTT	CASSPGQTLTTNEKLFF
TRBV11-2	many	TRBJ2-2	-	TGTGCCAGCAGCCCAACGGACACATACACCGGGGAGCTGTTTTTT	CASSPTDTYTGELFF
TRBV27	-	TRBJ1-1	-	TGTGCCAGCAGTTTCGTCGGGAACACTGAAGCTTTCTTT	CASSFVGNTEAFF